The entry below gives a single T cell receptor beta chain sequence along with its context. Its antigen is undetermined. The sample originates from a study of T cell responses to AZD1222 COVID-19 vaccine. Study conclusions and caveats: Nearly half of spike-specific TCRs reportedly target unmutated variant regions. Donors, mostly white British, included more females; clonal diversity was possibly underestimated. Following two doses of AZD1222, Spike-specific TCR breadth and depth rose.

Produced via immunoSEQ multiplex PCR; TCRdb's table is partial and in-frame only. The table has 150,000 or so clones, approximately 90% seen once. The CDR3 is made up of 15 amino acids. V was pared by 1 base and J by 4 bases, with 11 bases between. CDR1 is SGHVS and CDR2 is FQNEAQ in the germline V gene. The sequence came from an adult who received the AZD1222 COVID-19 vaccine. The material was peripheral blood, obtained 28 days after the second AZD1222 dose. The rearrangement joins TRBV7-8 to TRBJ2-1; the D gene is possibly TRBD2 (5 bases). The DNA for the CDR3 is TGTGCCAGCAGCTTAGGTCAAGAGCGGTACAATGAGCAGTTCTTC. Translating it yields CASSLGQERYNEQFF.